This TCR beta chain is drawn from a study of molecular identifiers for immune sequencing clone quantification (dated 2018 in TCRdb). Notes on the research overall: In a replicate experiment, RNA from roughly 21,000 or 96,000 naive CD8 T cells was split into five aliquots, four of which were sequenced. This methods study benchmarked molecular-identifier clustering-based TCR repertoire sequencing (MIDCIRS) and TCR RNA copy counting, using CD8 T cells to do so.

Of note for this clonotype: The clone's antigen remains unknown. It may be a read error: a sequence one base away is much more abundant.

What the research found in general, with its limitations: Approximately 2.7 recovered TCR RNA copies per cell were obtained by modeling, versus around 9.8 by digital PCR, implying a capture efficiency of about 30%. The naive libraries included spiked-in Jurkat TCR RNA (10 copies' worth), and this Jurkat TCR RNA is not part of the donor repertoire. Spiked-in Jurkat TCR RNA equivalent to a single cell was reported to be detectable even among 980,000 or so naive CD8 T cells. Clones above 20 RNA copies held over 99% of molecules in CMV-specific effector cells but under 1% in naive cells. When barcode sub-clustering was not used, chimeric consensus sequences inflated TCR diversity, with chimeras reaching as high as 47%. Identical TCR molecules sharing a barcode could cause highly expanded clone sizes to be underestimated.

Spanning cysteine to phenylalanine, the CDR3 consists of 16 amino acids. Only the CDR3 portion is preserved as DNA: 48 bases, with reading frame beginning at the first base. Reading the germline V gene gives CDR1 SGHRS and CDR2 YFSETQ. Libraries of naive CD8 T cells were generated from roughly 20,000 to 1,000,000 sorted cells, with 10%, 30% or 50% of the purified RNA used. Naive CD8 T cells were FACS-sorted as CD8+CD4-CCR7+CD45RA+ on a BD FACSAria II into RLT Plus buffer. To test detection sensitivity, Jurkat RNA equal to around 10 TCR copies was added to samples of about 17,000-1,100,000 naive CD8 T cells. CD8 T cells were enriched using RosetteSep CD8+ T Cell Enrichment Cocktail and Ficoll-Paque, and the enriched cells then underwent ACK red cell lysis. The receptor library was made with PCR. Sequenced using an Illumina HiSeq 4000. Bulk TCR libraries were prepared as previously described, using TCR primers listed in Table S5. Purification of total RNA was performed with the Qiagen AllPrep DNA/RNA kit. Before any analysis, reads coming from multiple sequencing runs of the same library were combined into one pool. In the source study's methods: Reads were retained only if the reads had an exact TCR constant sequence, and the retained reads were trimmed to 150 nt and grouped according to their 12-nt molecular barcodes. Reads in each barcode group were sub-clustered using a 15% Levenshtein threshold, and a quality-weighted consensus sequence was built for each RNA molecule. Non-functional sequences were discarded, and so were lower-count sequences lying one edit away from another sequence. On the basis of fitting two negative binomial distributions, barcode sub-clusters with fewer than 20% of the maximum read count were discarded. TCRdb trimmed the raw reads at Q25, called clones with MiXCR and kept productive beta chains. Records with the same CDR3 protein are collapsed into one entry carrying the most frequent genes and DNA. TCRdb, not the authors, supplied the V and J calls. This sample holds under 650,000 distinct CDR3 sequences; about 20% were observed only once. The top ten clonotypes cover roughly 0.9% of the sample.

The chain is encoded by TRBV5-1 joined to TRBJ2-7; the D gene is not confidently resolved. The specimen was naive CD8+ T cells from blood, with Jurkat cell RNA spiked in. Taken with the paper, the label for cell subset or site translates to: FACS-sorted CD8+CD4-CCR7+CD45RA+ naive T cells. The receptor's source is a human donor in good health. Some libraries in this study had Jurkat cell RNA spiked in. The CDR3 region reads CASGLTLTPASYEQYF. The nucleotide sequence reads as follows: TGCGCCAGCGGCTTGACGCTGACCCCAGCCTCCTACGAGCAGTACTTC.